The entry that follows covers one TCR beta chain sequence. The method was immunoSEQ multiplex PCR; TCRdb's version includes in-frame clones alone and lacks a portion of them. The profile shows roughly 59,000 clones, roughly 80% of them singletons. The germline V gene has CDR1 KGHDR and CDR2 SFDVKD. V was pared by 5 bases and J by 7 bases, with 9 bases of the junction left unmatched. The CDR3 spans 15 residues. This sample is drawn from a study of blood T cell repertoires in COVID-19. As for the study in general: Sources were T cells, B-cell-depleted T cells, or PBMCs; the material itself was cDNA or gDNA.

Sequences were obtained from peripheral blood. This sequence was found in a man older than 75 with acute or convalescent COVID-19. The chain is built from TRBV24-1 and TRBJ1-2; TRBD1 agrees at 10 bases. CDR3: CATSGAGTGEGGYTF. The CDR3 coding sequence is TGTGCCACCAGTGGCGCCGGGACAGGGGAGGGTGGCTACACCTTC.